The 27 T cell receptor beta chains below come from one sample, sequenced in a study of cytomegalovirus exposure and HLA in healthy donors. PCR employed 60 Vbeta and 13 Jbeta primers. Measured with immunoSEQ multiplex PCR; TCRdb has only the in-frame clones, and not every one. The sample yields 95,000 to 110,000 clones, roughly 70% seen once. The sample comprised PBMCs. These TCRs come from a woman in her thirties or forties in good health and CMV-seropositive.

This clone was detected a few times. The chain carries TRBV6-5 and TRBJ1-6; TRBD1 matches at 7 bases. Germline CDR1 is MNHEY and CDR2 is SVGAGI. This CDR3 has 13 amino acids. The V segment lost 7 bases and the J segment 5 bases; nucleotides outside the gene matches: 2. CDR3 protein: CASNRGHNSPLHF. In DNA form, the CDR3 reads TGTGCCAGCAACAGGGGCCATAATTCACCCCTCCACTTT.

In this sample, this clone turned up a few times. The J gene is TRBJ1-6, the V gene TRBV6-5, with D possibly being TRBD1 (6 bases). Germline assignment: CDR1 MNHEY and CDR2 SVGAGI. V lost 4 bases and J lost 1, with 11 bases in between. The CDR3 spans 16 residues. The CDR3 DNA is TGTGCCAGCAGTTGGGAGGGGGTTTCCTATAATTCACCCCTCCACTTT. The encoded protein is CASSWEGVSYNSPLHF.

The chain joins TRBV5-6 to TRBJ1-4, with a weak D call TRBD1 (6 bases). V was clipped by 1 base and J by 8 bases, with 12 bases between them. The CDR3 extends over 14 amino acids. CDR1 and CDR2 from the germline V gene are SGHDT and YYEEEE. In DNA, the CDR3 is TGTGCCAGCAGCTTGAGGGCAGGGGCCGAAAAACTGTTTTTT. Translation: CASSLRAGAEKLFF.

CDR3 residues: CASSLGSRVFEQYF. The CDR3 coding sequence is TGTGCCAGCAGCTTAGGCTCCAGGGTATTCGAGCAGTACTTC. V and J are TRBV11-2 and TRBJ2-7; D may be TRBD1 (5 bases). Trimming cost V 1 base and J 6 bases, with 13 bases left between them. Looked up from germline, CDR1 is SGHAT and CDR2 is FQNNGV. The CDR3 runs to 14 residues.

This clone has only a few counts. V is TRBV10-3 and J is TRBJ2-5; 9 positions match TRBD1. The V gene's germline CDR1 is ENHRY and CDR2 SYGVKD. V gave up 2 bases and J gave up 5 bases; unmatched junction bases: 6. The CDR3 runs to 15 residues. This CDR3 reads CAISEPGTGQETQYF. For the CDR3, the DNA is TGTGCCATCAGTGAGCCCGGGACAGGGCAGGAGACCCAGTACTTC.

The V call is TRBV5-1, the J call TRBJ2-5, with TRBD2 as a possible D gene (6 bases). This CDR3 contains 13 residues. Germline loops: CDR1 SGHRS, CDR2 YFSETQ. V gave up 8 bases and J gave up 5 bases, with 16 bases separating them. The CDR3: CASRRDQGETQYF. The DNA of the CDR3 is TGCGCCAGTCGGAGGGACCAAGGGGAGACCCAGTACTTC.

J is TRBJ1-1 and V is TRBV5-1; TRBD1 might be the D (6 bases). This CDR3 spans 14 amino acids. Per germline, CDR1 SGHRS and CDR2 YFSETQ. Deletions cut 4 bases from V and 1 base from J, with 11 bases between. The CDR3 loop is CASSLWTANTEAFF. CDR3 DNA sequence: TGCGCCAGCAGCCTTTGGACAGCGAACACTGAAGCTTTCTTT.

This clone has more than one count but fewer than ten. The CDR3 DNA is TGTGCCAGCCGGGGGGCGGGCACTAATGAAAAACTGTTTTTT. Its protein product is CASRGAGTNEKLFF. V usage is TRBV27 and J usage is TRBJ1-4, with TRBD1 as a possible D gene (6 bases). CDR1 MNHEY and CDR2 SMNVEV come from the germline V gene (reference sequence). This CDR3 is 14 amino acids long. V lost 8 bases and J 2 bases, leaving 12 bases between the germline ends. Supplemented by reference TRBV27 and TRBJ1-4, the full variable domain reads EAQVTQNPRYLITVTGKKLTVTCSQNMNHEYMSWYRQDPGLGLRQIYYSMNVEVTDKGDVPEGYKVSRKEKRNFPLILESPSPNQTSLYFCASRGAGTNEKLFFGSGTQLSVL.

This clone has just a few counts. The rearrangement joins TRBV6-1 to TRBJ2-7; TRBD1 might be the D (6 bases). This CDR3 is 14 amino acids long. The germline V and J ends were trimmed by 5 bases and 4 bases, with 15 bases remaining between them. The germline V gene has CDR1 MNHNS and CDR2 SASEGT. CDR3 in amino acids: CASSTQGRYYEQYF. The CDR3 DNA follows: TGTGCCAGCAGTACACAGGGACGATATTACGAGCAGTACTTC.

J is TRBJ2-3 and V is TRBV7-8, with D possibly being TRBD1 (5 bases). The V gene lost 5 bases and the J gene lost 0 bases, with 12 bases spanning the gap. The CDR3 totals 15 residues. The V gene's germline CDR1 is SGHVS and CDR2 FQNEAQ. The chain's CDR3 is CASSPRTPSTDTQYF. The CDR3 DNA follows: TGTGCCAGCAGCCCTCGGACACCTAGCACAGATACGCAGTATTTT. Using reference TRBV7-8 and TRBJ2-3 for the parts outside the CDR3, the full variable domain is GAGVSQSPRYKVAKRGQDVALRCDPISGHVSLFWYQQALGQGPEFLTYFQNEAQLDKSGLPSDRFFAERPEGSVSTLKIQRTQQEDSAVYLCASSPRTPSTDTQYFGPGTRLTVL.

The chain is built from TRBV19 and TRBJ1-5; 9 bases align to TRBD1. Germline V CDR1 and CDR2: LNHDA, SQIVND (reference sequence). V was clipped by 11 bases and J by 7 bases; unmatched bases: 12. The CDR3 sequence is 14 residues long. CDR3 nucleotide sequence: TGTGCCTCCGGACAGGGGAGAACAAGGCAGCCCCAGCATTTT. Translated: CASGQGRTRQPQHF.

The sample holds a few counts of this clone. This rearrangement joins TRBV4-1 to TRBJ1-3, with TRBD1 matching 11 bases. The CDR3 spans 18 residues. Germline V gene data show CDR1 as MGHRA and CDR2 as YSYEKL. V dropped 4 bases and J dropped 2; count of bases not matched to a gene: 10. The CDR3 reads CASSLRTGGESAGNTIYF. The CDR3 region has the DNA TGCGCCAGCAGCCTTCGGACAGGGGGCGAATCTGCTGGAAACACCATATATTTT.

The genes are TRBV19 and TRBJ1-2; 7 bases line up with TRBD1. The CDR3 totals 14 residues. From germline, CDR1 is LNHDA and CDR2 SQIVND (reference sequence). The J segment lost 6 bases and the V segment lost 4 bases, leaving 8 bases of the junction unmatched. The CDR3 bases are TGTGCCAGTAGTACCTCGAGGGGGCTTAATGGCTACACCTTC. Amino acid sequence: CASSTSRGLNGYTF. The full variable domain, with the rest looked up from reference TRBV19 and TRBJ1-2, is DGGITQSPKYLFRKEGQNVTLSCEQNLNHDAMYWYRQDPGQGLRLIYYSQIVNDFQKGDIAEGYSVSREKKESFPLTVTSAQKNPTAFYLCASSTSRGLNGYTFGSGTRLTVV.

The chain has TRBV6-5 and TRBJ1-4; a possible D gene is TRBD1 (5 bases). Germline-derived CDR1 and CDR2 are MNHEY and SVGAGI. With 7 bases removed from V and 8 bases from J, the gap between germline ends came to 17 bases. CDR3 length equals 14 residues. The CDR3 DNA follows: TGTGCCAGCACCAGTGGGGCAGGATGGGAAAAACTGTTTTTT. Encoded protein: CASTSGAGWEKLFF.

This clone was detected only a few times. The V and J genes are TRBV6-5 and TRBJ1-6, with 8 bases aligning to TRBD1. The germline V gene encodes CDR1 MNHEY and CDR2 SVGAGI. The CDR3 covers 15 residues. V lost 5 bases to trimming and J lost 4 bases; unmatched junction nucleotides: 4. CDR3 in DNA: TGTGCCAGCAGTCTTCAGGGGGCGTATAATTCACCCCTCCACTTT. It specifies CASSLQGAYNSPLHF.

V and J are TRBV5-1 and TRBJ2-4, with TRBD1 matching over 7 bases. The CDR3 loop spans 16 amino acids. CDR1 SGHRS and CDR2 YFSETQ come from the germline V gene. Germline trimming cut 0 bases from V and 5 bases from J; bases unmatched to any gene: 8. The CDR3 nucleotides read TGCGCCAGCAGCTTGGAATCCGGGGACAGACAAAACATTCAGTACTTC. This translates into CASSLESGDRQNIQYF.

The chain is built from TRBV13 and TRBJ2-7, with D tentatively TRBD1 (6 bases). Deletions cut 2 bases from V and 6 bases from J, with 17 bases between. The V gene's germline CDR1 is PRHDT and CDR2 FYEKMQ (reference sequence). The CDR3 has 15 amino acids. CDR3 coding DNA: TGTGCCAGCAGCTTAAAGGGTATAGTAGGGGGCGAGCAGTACTTC. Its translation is CASSLKGIVGGEQYF.

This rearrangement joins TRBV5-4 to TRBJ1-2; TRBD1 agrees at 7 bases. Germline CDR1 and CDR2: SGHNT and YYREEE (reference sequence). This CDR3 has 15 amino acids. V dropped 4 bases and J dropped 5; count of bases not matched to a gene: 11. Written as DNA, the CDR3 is TGTGCCAGCAGCCCGGGGACAGCCCTGGGGTATGGCTACACCTTC. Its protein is CASSPGTALGYGYTF.

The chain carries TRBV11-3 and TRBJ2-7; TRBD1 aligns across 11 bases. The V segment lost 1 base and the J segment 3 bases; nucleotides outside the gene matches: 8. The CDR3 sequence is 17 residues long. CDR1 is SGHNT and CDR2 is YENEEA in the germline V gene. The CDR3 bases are TGTGCCAGCAGCTTAGGGGGAGGACAGGGGGCGAACTACGAGCAGTACTTC. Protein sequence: CASSLGGGQGANYEQYF.

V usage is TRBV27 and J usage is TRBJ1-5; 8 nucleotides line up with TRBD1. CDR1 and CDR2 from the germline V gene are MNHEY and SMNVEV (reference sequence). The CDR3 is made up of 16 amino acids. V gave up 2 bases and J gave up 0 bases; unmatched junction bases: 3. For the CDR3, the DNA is TGTGCCAGCAGTTTAGTGGGACAGGATAGCAATCAGCCCCAGCATTTT. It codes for CASSLVGQDSNQPQHF.

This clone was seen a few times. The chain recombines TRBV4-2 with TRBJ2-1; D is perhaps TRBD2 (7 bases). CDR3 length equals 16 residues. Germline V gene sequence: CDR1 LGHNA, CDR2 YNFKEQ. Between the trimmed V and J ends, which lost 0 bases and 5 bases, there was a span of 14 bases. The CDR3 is CASSQEGRGTNNEQFF. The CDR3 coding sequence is TGTGCCAGCAGCCAAGAGGGGCGGGGGACAAACAATGAGCAGTTCTTC.

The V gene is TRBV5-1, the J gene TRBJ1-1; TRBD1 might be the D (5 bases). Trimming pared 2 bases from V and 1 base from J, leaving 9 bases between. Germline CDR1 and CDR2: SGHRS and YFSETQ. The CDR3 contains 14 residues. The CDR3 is CASSFGRENTEAFF. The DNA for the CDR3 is TGCGCCAGCAGCTTTGGCAGGGAGAACACTGAAGCTTTCTTT.

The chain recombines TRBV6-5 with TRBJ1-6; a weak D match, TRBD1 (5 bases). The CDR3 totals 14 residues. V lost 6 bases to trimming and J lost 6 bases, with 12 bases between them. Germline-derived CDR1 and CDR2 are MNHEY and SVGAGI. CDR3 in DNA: TGTGCCAGCAGCCCCAGGGCTTTTAATTCACCCCTCCACTTT. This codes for CASSPRAFNSPLHF.

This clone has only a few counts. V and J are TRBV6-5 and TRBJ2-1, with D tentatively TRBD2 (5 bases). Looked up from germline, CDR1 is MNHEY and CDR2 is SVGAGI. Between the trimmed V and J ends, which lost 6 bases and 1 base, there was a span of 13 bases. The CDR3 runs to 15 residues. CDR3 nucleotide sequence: TGTGCCAGCAGCTCCTCCGGGGATTCCTACAATGAGCAGTTCTTC. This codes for CASSSSGDSYNEQFF.

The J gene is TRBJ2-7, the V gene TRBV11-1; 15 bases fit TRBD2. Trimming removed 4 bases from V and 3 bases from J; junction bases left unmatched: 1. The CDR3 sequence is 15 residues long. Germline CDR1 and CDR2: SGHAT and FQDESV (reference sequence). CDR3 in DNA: TGTGCCAGCAGCTCGGGACTAGCGGGGGGCTACGAGCAGTACTTC. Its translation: CASSSGLAGGYEQYF.

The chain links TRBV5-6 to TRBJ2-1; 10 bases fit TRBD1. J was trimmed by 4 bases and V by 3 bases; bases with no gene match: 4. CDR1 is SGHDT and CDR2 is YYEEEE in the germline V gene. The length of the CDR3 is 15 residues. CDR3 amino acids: CASSSTGQGYNEQFF. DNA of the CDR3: TGTGCCAGCAGCTCTACGGGACAGGGGTACAATGAGCAGTTCTTC.

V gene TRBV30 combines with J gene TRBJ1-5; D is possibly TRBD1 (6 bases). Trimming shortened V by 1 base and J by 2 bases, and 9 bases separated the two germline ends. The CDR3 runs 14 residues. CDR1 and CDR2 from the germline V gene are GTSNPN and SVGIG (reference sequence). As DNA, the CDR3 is TGTGCCTGGAGTGAGGGACACGGCAATCAGCCCCAGCATTTT. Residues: CAWSEGHGNQPQHF.